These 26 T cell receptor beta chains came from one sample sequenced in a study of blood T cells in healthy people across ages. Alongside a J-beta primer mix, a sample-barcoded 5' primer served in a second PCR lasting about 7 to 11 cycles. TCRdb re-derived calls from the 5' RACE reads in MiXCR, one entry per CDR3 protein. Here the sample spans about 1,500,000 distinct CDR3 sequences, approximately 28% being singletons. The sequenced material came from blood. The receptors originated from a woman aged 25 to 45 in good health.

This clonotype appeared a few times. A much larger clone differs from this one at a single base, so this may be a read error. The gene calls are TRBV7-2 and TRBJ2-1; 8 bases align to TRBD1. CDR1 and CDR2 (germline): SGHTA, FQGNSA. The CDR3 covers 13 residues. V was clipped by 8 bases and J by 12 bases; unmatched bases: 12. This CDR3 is CASAWTGMGGQFF. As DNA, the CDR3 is TGTGCCAGCGCATGGACAGGGATGGGTGGGCAGTTCTTC.

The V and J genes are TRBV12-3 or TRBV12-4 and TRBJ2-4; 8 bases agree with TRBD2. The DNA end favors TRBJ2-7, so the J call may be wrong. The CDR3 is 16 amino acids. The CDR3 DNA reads TGTGCCAGCAGTTTAAGGGGAGCGGGGGCCCCCTACGAGCAGTACTTC. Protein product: CASSLRGAGAPYEQYF.

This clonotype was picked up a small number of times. The CDR3 spells CSAKGPRVKNIQYF. CDR3 in DNA: TGCAGTGCGAAGGGGCCTAGAGTCAAAAACATTCAGTACTTC. The J gene is TRBJ2-4, the V gene TRBV20-1; D may be TRBD1 (5 bases). Germline V CDR1 and CDR2: DFQATT, SNEGSKA (reference sequence). The V gene lost 6 bases and the J gene lost 3 bases, with 15 bases spanning the gap. This CDR3 spans 14 amino acids.

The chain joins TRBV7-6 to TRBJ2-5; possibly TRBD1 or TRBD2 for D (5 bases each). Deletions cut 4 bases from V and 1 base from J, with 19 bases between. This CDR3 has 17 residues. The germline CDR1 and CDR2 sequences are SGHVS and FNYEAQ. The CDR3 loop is CASSSGTTDRGQETQYF. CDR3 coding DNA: TGTGCCAGCAGCTCAGGGACCACCGATAGGGGCCAAGAGACCCAGTACTTC.

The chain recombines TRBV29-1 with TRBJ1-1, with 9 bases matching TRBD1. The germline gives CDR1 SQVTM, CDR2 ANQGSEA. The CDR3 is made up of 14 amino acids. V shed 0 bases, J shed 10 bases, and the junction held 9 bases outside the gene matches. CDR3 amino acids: CSVEDRRTGDSAFF. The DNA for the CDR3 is TGCAGCGTTGAAGATCGGAGGACAGGGGATTCAGCTTTCTTT.

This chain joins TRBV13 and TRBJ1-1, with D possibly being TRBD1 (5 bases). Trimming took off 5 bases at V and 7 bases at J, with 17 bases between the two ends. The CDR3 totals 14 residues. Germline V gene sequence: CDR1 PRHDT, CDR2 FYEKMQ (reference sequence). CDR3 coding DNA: TGTGCCAGCAGCATCCTCAGGGCCGGGGGTGAAGCTTTCTTT. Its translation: CASSILRAGGEAFF. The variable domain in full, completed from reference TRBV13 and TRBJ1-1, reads AAGVIQSPRHLIKEKRETATLKCYPIPRHDTVYWYQQGPGQDPQFLISFYEKMQSDKGSIPDRFSAQQFSDYHSELNMSSLELGDSALYFCASSILRAGGEAFFGQGTRLTVV.

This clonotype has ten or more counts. The CDR3 bases are TGTGCCAGCTCACCTCCGCCGACAGGGGTCTCTGGGGCCAACGTCCTGACTTTC. Encoded protein: CASSPPPTGVSGANVLTF. The chain links TRBV18 to TRBJ2-6; 8 nucleotides agree with TRBD1. The trim removed 3 bases at V and 0 bases at J, leaving 7 bases unmatched. Looked up from germline, CDR1 is KGHSH and CDR2 is LQKENI. The CDR3 is 18 amino acids.

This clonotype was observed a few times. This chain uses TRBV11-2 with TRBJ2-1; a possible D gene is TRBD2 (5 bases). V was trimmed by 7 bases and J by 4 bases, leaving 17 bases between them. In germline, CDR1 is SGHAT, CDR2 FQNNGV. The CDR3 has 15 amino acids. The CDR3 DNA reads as TGTGCCAGCATCCGAGGGCTAGGGCGGTACAATGAGCAGTTCTTC. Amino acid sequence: CASIRGLGRYNEQFF.

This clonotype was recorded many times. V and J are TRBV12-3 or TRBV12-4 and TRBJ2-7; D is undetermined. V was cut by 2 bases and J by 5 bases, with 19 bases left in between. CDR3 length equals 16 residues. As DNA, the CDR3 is TGTGCCAGCAGTTTACGTATCACAGCCCGGTCGGACGAGCAGTACTTC. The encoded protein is CASSLRITARSDEQYF.

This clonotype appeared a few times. For the CDR3, the DNA is TGTGCCAGCAGTTTGGGTGGGAGGGGATCCTACGAGCAGTACTTC. Translated, it gives CASSLGGRGSYEQYF. V and J are TRBV12-3 or TRBV12-4 and TRBJ2-7; 7 bases agree with TRBD2. This CDR3 is 15 amino acids long. After removal of 3 bases from V and 1 base from J, the junction contained 6 bases not matched to a gene.

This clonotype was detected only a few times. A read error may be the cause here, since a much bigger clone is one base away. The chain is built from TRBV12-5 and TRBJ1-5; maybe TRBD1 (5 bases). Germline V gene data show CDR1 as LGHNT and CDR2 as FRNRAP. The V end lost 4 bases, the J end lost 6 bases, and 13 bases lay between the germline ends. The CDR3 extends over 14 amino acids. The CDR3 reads CASGWGVSGQPQHF. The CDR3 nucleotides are TGTGCTAGTGGTTGGGGGGTTTCGGGTCAGCCCCAGCATTTT.

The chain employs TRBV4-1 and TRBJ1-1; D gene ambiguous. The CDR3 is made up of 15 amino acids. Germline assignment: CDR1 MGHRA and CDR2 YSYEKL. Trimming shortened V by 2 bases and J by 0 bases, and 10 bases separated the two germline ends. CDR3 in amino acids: CASSQSFPVNTEAFF. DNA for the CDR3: TGCGCCAGCAGCCAATCCTTCCCGGTGAACACTGAAGCTTTCTTT.

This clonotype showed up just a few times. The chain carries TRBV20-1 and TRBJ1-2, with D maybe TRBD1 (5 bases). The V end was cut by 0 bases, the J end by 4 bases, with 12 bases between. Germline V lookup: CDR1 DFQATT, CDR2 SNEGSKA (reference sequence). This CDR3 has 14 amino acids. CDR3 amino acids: CSARDFIGAYGYTF. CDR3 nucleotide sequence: TGCAGTGCTAGAGATTTTATAGGGGCCTATGGCTACACCTTC.

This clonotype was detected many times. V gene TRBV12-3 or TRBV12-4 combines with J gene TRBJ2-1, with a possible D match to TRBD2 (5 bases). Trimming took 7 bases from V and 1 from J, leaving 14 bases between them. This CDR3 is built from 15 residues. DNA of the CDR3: TGTGCCAGCATTCCCTCGGGGAAATCCTACAATGAGCAGTTCTTC. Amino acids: CASIPSGKSYNEQFF.

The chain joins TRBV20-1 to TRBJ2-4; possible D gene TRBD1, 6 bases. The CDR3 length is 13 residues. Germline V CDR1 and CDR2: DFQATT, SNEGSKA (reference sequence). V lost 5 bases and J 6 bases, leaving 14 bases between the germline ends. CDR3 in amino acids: CSAHTGLGNIQYF. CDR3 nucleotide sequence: TGCAGTGCTCACACAGGGTTGGGAAACATTCAGTACTTC.

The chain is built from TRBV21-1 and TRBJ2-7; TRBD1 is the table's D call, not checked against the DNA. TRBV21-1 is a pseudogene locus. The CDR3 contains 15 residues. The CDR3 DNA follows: TGTGCCAGCAGCTCCGGACAGGCGGGCTCCTACGAGCAGTACTTC. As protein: CASSSGQAGSYEQYF.

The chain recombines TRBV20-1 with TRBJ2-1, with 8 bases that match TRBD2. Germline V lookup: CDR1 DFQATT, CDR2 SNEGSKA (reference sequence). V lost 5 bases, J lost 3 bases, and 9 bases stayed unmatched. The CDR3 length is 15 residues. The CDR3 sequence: CSAYPGSGVYNEQFF. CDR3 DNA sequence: TGCAGTGCTTACCCGGGTAGCGGGGTCTACAATGAGCAGTTCTTC.

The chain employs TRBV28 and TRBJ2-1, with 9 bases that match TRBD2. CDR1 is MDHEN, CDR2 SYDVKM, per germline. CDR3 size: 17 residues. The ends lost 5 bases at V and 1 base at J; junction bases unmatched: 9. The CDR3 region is CASSPIGLALSYNEQFF. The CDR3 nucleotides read TGTGCCAGCAGTCCAATAGGACTAGCGCTATCCTACAATGAGCAGTTCTTC.

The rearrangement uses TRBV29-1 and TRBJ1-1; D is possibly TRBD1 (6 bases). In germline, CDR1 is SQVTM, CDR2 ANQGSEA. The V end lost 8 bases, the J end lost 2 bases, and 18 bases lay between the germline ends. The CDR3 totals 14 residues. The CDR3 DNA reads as TGCAGCACAGGGCCGGGACACCCAAACACTGAAGCTTTCTTT. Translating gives CSTGPGHPNTEAFF.

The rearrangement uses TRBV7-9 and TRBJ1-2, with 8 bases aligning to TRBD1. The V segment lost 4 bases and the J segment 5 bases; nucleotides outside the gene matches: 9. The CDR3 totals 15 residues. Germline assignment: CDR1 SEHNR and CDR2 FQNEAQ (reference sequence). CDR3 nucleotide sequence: TGTGCCAGCAGCTCCAGGACAGGGTCCCTTTATGGCTACACCTTC. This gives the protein CASSSRTGSLYGYTF.

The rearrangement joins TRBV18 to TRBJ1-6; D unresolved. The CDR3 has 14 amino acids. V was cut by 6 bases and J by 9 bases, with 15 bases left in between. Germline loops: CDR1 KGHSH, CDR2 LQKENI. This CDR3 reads CASSLDLAVSPLHF. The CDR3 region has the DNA TGTGCCAGCTCGTTGGACCTCGCGGTTTCACCCCTCCACTTT. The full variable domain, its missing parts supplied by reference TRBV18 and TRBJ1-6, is NAGVMQNPRHLVRRRGQEARLRCSPMKGHSHVYWYRQLPEEGLKFMVYLQKENIIDESGMPKERFSAEFPKEGPSILRIQQVVRGDSAAYFCASSLDLAVSPLHFGNGTRLTVT.

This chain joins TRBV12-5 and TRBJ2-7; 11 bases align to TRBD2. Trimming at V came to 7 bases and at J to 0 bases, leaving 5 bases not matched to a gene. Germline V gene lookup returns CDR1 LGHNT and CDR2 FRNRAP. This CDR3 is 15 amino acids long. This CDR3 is CASAWGLAVSYEQYF. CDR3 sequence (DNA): TGTGCTAGTGCCTGGGGACTAGCGGTCTCCTACGAGCAGTACTTC.

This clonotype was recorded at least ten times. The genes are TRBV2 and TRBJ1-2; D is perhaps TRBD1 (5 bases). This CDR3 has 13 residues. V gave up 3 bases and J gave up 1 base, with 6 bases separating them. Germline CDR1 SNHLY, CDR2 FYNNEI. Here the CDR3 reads CASSEGLNYGYTF. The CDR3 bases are TGTGCCAGCAGTGAGGGGCTTAACTATGGCTACACCTTC.

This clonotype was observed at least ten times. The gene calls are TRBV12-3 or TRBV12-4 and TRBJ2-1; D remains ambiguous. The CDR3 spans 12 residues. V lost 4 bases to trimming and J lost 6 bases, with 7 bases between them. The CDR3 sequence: CASSSDSNEQFF. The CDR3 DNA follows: TGTGCCAGCAGTTCCGACTCCAATGAGCAGTTCTTC.

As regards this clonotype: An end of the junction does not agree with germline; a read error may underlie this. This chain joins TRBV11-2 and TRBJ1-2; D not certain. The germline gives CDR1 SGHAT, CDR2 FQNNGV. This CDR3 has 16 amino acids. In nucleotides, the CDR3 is TGTGCCAGCAGCCCTTCAACCTACAGTATTAACTATGACTACACCTTC. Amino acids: CASSPSTYSINYDYTF.

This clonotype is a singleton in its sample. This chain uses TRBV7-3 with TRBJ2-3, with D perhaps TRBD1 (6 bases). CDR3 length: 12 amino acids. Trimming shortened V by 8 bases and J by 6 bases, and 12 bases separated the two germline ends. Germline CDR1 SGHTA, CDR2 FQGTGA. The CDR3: CASQGLRDTQYF. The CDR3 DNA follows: TGTGCCAGCCAGGGGTTGCGGGATACGCAGTATTTT.